The 24 T cell receptor beta chains below come from one sample, sequenced in a study of tissue T cells after allogeneic stem cell transplantation. The method was immunoSEQ multiplex PCR; TCRdb's version includes in-frame clones alone and lacks a portion of them. The sample comprises about 28,000 clones, roughly 87% of which are singletons, and roughly 3.5% rests with the top ten. The source was blood, collected before transplantation. The receptor set was obtained from a woman aged 18-49 years who later had graft-versus-host disease after an allogeneic stem cell transplant.

The J gene is TRBJ1-2, the V gene TRBV4-2; 7 bases match TRBD1. In germline, CDR1 is LGHNA, CDR2 YNFKEQ. Trimming cost V 2 bases and J 4 bases; bases outside gene matches: 4. The CDR3 is 14 residues long. The CDR3 nucleotides are TGTGCCAGCAGCCAAAGGGGGCAGGGCTATGGCTACACCTTC. This codes for CASSQRGQGYGYTF.

The V and J genes are TRBV10-1 and TRBJ1-1, with no clear D. The germline gives CDR1 WNHNN, CDR2 SYGVQD (reference sequence). CDR3 length equals 13 residues. V lost 3 bases and J lost 1, with 6 bases in between. CDR3 sequence: CASSDGRNTEAFF. In DNA form, the CDR3 reads TGCGCCAGCAGTGACGGACGGAACACTGAAGCTTTCTTT.

The gene calls are TRBV2 and TRBJ2-7; 12 nucleotides align to TRBD1. J lost 3 bases, V lost 6 bases, and 12 bases had no gene match. The length of the CDR3 is 17 residues. Germline V gene data show CDR1 as SNHLY and CDR2 as FYNNEI. The CDR3 bases are TGTGCCAGCAGGGGGACAGGGGGCCGGTTCAGGGGCTACGAGCAGTACTTC. Encoded protein: CASRGTGGRFRGYEQYF. Together with reference TRBV2 and TRBJ2-7, the CDR3 gives the full variable domain: EPEVTQTPSHQVTQMGQEVILRCVPISNHLYFYWYRQILGQKVEFLVSFYNNEISEKSEIFDDQFSVERPDGSNFTLKIRSTKLEDSAMYFCASRGTGGRFRGYEQYFGPGTRLTVT.

V and J are TRBV25-1 and TRBJ1-1; 8 nucleotides agree with TRBD1. In germline, CDR1 is MGHDK, CDR2 SYGVNS. Germline trimming cut 1 base from V and 7 bases from J; bases unmatched to any gene: 8. The CDR3 has 15 residues. Here the CDR3 reads CASSEWPRGPHEAFF. As DNA, the CDR3 is TGTGCCAGCAGTGAATGGCCCAGGGGGCCTCATGAAGCTTTCTTT.

This chain links TRBV19 with TRBJ1-4; D is ambiguous. CDR1 is LNHDA, CDR2 SQIVND, per germline (reference sequence). V was trimmed by 6 bases and J by 2 bases, leaving 16 bases between them. CDR3 length: 16 amino acids. As DNA, the CDR3 is TGTGCCAGTAGAGAAGGCAGGTTGGAGACTAATGAAAAACTGTTTTTT. The encoded protein is CASREGRLETNEKLFF.

This clone has only a few counts. The chain combines TRBV4-2 with TRBJ2-1; D unclear. CDR1 is LGHNA, CDR2 YNFKEQ, per germline. The CDR3 runs 13 residues. Trimming removed 1 base at V and 13 bases at J, with 14 bases between. The CDR3 reads CASSQGPDADQFF. CDR3 DNA: TGTGCCAGCAGCCAAGGACCCGACGCGGATCAGTTCTTC.

This chain uses TRBV11-2 with TRBJ2-7, with a weak D call TRBD1 (6 bases). Trimming took off 4 bases at V and 4 bases at J, with 8 bases between the two ends. The CDR3 is 12 amino acids. Germline V lookup: CDR1 SGHAT, CDR2 FQNNGV. The CDR3 DNA sequence: TGTGCCAGCAGCTACAGGGTTTACGAGCAGTACTTC. This translates into CASSYRVYEQYF.

The chain carries TRBV25-1 and TRBJ1-2, with 7 bases matching TRBD1. Germline trimming cut 7 bases from V and 3 bases from J; bases unmatched to any gene: 8. The CDR3 runs 14 residues. Germline CDR1 reads MGHDK; CDR2 reads SYGVNS. This CDR3 is CASTQGGGYYGYTF. The CDR3 DNA sequence: TGTGCCAGCACCCAGGGGGGGGGCTACTATGGCTACACCTTC.

This clone was counted a single time. The V call is TRBV7-9, the J call TRBJ1-1; D is unclear. Trimming left V 2 bases short and J 1 base short, with 5 bases between. Per the germline V gene, CDR1 is SEHNR and CDR2 is FQNEAQ (reference sequence). The CDR3 sequence is 13 residues long. The CDR3 DNA reads TGTGCCAGCAGCTTACAACAGAACACTGAAGCTTTCTTT. It yields the protein CASSLQQNTEAFF.

The chain carries TRBV27 and TRBJ1-2; the D gene is possibly TRBD1 (5 bases). The CDR3 is 12 amino acids. Trimming took off 3 bases at V and 6 bases at J, with 8 bases between the two ends. CDR1 is MNHEY and CDR2 is SMNVEV in the germline V gene (reference sequence). As DNA, the CDR3 is TGTGCCAGCAGTTTCGGGGGAGATGGCTACACCTTC. It is translated as CASSFGGDGYTF.

The genes are TRBV27 and TRBJ1-5, with TRBD1 identical over 8 bases. This CDR3 spans 15 amino acids. CDR1 MNHEY and CDR2 SMNVEV come from the germline V gene (reference sequence). V shed 4 bases, J shed 2 bases, and the junction held 4 bases outside the gene matches. DNA of the CDR3: TGTGCCAGCAGTTGGACAGGGTTAGGCAATCAGCCCCAGCATTTT. Its translation is CASSWTGLGNQPQHF.

V usage is TRBV13 and J usage is TRBJ2-1; D gene uncertain. V lost 5 bases and J 7 bases, leaving 9 bases between the germline ends. This CDR3 has 12 residues. Germline-derived CDR1 and CDR2 are PRHDT and FYEKMQ (reference sequence). The CDR3 spells CASSMDRNEQFF. CDR3 sequence (DNA): TGTGCCAGCAGCATGGACCGAAATGAGCAGTTCTTC.

This clone came up a few times. V is TRBV3-1 (or the pseudogene TRBV3-2) and J is TRBJ2-5; 15 bases align to TRBD2. Germline values: CDR1 LGHDT, CDR2 YNNKEL (reference sequence). CDR3 length: 16 amino acids. V was clipped by 4 bases and J by 3 bases; unmatched bases: 3. For the CDR3, the DNA is TGTGCCAGCAGCCGGACTAGCGGGGGGGCGAAAGAGACCCAGTACTTC. It yields the protein CASSRTSGGAKETQYF.

By share of the sample, this clone is large. This chain links TRBV7-2 with TRBJ1-3; maybe TRBD1 (5 bases). CDR1 is SGHTA, CDR2 FQGNSA, per germline. This CDR3 contains 14 residues. The V end lost 5 bases, the J end lost 3 bases, and 11 bases lay between the germline ends. CDR3 amino acids: CASSTSQGGNTIYF. As DNA, the CDR3 is TGTGCCAGCAGCACGTCCCAGGGTGGAAACACCATATATTTT.

This chain links TRBV2 with TRBJ2-7; D unresolved. V was cut by 5 bases and J by 6 bases, with 20 bases left in between. This CDR3 is 15 amino acids long. Germline V gene lookup returns CDR1 SNHLY and CDR2 FYNNEI. CDR3 amino acids: CASSLPVGYAFEQYF. The CDR3 nucleotides are TGTGCCAGCAGTCTCCCTGTGGGCTATGCTTTCGAGCAGTACTTC. The full variable domain, with the rest looked up from reference TRBV2 and TRBJ2-7, is EPEVTQTPSHQVTQMGQEVILRCVPISNHLYFYWYRQILGQKVEFLVSFYNNEISEKSEIFDDQFSVERPDGSNFTLKIRSTKLEDSAMYFCASSLPVGYAFEQYFGPGTRLTVT.

The V and J genes are TRBV12-3 or TRBV12-4 and TRBJ2-7; D unclear. V lost 1 base to trimming and J lost 3 bases, with 7 bases between them. There are 13 residues in the CDR3. The CDR3 bases are TGTGCCAGCAGTTTAGAAGTGAGCTACGAGCAGTACTTC. Protein sequence: CASSLEVSYEQYF.

The V gene is TRBV7-8, the J gene TRBJ1-4; tentatively, D is TRBD1 (5 bases). The CDR3 is 15 residues long. Germline lookup yields CDR1 SGHVS and CDR2 FQNEAQ. With 5 bases removed from V and 6 bases from J, the gap between germline ends came to 16 bases. CDR3 loop: CASSPTGLADEKLFF. Written as DNA, the CDR3 is TGTGCCAGCAGCCCGACGGGACTCGCAGATGAAAAACTGTTTTTT.

This chain links TRBV27 with TRBJ1-4; D gene uncertain. This CDR3 spans 13 amino acids. Trimming took off 6 bases at V and 3 bases at J, with 8 bases between the two ends. The germline CDR1 and CDR2 sequences are MNHEY and SMNVEV (reference sequence). The CDR3 DNA reads TGTGCCAGCAGGGCGTATTCTAATGAAAAACTGTTTTTT. This codes for CASRAYSNEKLFF. Supplemented by reference TRBV27 and TRBJ1-4, the full variable domain reads EAQVTQNPRYLITVTGKKLTVTCSQNMNHEYMSWYRQDPGLGLRQIYYSMNVEVTDKGDVPEGYKVSRKEKRNFPLILESPSPNQTSLYFCASRAYSNEKLFFGSGTQLSVL.

This clone was detected a few times. This chain uses TRBV5-4 with TRBJ1-1; D is undetermined. Germline CDR1 SGHNT, CDR2 YYREEE (reference sequence). This CDR3 is 11 amino acids long. Trimming shortened V by 6 bases and J by 3 bases, and 6 bases separated the two germline ends. The CDR3 loop is CASTDYTEAFF. CDR3 nucleotides: TGTGCCAGCACCGATTACACTGAAGCTTTCTTT.

The chain combines TRBV5-1 with TRBJ2-7, with D possibly TRBD1 on 5 matching bases. The CDR3 contains 13 residues. Per germline, CDR1 SGHRS and CDR2 YFSETQ. V lost 2 bases and J lost 2, with 8 bases in between. CDR3 protein: CASSFDRPYEQYF. CDR3 nucleotides: TGCGCCAGCAGCTTCGACAGACCCTACGAGCAGTACTTC. Full variable domain (outside the CDR3, taken from reference TRBV5-1 and TRBJ2-7): KAGVTQTPRYLIKTRGQQVTLSCSPISGHRSVSWYQQTPGQGLQFLFEYFSETQRNKGNFPGRFSGRQFSNSRSEMNVSTLELGDSALYLCASSFDRPYEQYFGPGTRLTVT.

This sequence joins TRBV5-1 and TRBJ2-3; 10 bases are a match to TRBD2. The J segment lost 1 base and the V segment lost 0 bases, leaving 2 bases of the junction unmatched. This CDR3 has 16 amino acids. Germline values: CDR1 SGHRS, CDR2 YFSETQ. CDR3 bases: TGCGCCAGCAGCTTGGCGGGGACTAGCGGCACAGATACGCAGTATTTT. The encoded protein is CASSLAGTSGTDTQYF.

This chain links TRBV7-2 with TRBJ2-7, with D possibly matching TRBD2 (5 bases). The germline V gene encodes CDR1 SGHTA and CDR2 FQGNSA. V dropped 5 bases and J dropped 3 bases, with 8 bases sitting between them. The CDR3 spans 12 residues. The CDR3 nucleotides read TGTGCCAGCAGCCCGGACTTCTACGAGCAGTACTTC. It translates to CASSPDFYEQYF.

The CDR3: CASSPPGTQNTEAFF. CDR3 bases: TGTGCCAGCAGTCCCCCCGGGACACAGAACACTGAAGCTTTCTTT. The chain recombines TRBV28 with TRBJ1-1; D might be TRBD1 (6 bases). Germline CDR1 is MDHEN and CDR2 is SYDVKM. V gave up 5 bases and J gave up 1 base, with 14 bases separating them. The CDR3 loop spans 15 amino acids.

The V call is TRBV5-4, the J call TRBJ1-4; 7 nucleotides line up with TRBD1. In germline, CDR1 is SGHNT, CDR2 YYREEE (reference sequence). The V and J ends lost 3 bases and 5 bases, in that order; junction bases with no gene match: 4. The CDR3 runs to 14 residues. The CDR3 bases are TGTGCCAGCAGCTCCGGACAGGAGAATGAAAAACTGTTTTTT. Its translation: CASSSGQENEKLFF.